This T cell receptor (beta chain) appears in the sequencing data of a study of OX40 agonist ivuxolimab in advanced cancers. Study as a whole: The study treated patients with ivuxolimab, an agonistic anti-OX40 (CD134) antibody. Every 2 weeks, ivuxolimab was infused into the patients intravenously at between 0.01 and 10 mg/kg.

Generated by immunoSEQ multiplex PCR, the TCRdb table keeps only in-frame clones and is missing some. The sample shows under 70,000 clones, around 81% of them seen only once. Peripheral blood came from all dose cohorts at three timepoints. Study outcomes and limitations: At doses 0.1 to 3.0 mg/kg, CD4+ and CD8+ clones expanded.

Notes on this clone: Its matching antigen is unknown.

The TCR sequence derives from an adult with an advanced solid tumor such as melanoma, head and neck, liver or kidney cancer. Source: CD4+ or CD8+ T cells sorted from blood, taken in a trial of the OX40 agonist ivuxolimab.

CDR3 in amino acids: CASSTQGARDQPQHF. CDR3 nucleotides: TGTGCCAGTAGTACGCAGGGGGCTAGGGATCAGCCCCAGCATTTT. The chain couples TRBV19 to TRBJ1-5, with 8 positions matching TRBD1. This CDR3 has 15 residues. CDR1 is LNHDA and CDR2 is SQIVND in the germline V gene (reference sequence). V dropped 4 bases and J dropped 5; count of bases not matched to a gene: 7.